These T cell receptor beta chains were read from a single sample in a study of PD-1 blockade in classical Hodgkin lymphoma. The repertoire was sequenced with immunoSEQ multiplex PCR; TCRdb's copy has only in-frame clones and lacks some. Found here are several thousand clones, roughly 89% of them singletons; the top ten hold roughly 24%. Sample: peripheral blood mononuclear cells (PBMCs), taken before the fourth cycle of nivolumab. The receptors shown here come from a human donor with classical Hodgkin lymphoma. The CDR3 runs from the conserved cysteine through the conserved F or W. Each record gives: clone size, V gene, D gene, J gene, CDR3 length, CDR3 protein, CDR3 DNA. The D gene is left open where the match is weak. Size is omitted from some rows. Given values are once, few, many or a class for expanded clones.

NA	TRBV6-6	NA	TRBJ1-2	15	CASSYGDRGNYGYTF	TGTGCCAGCAGTTACGGGGACCGGGGGAACTATGGCTACACCTTC
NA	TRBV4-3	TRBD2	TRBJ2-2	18	CASSRGLAGAVNTGELFF	TGCGCCAGCAGCCGCGGGTTAGCGGGGGCTGTGAACACCGGGGAGCTGTTTTTT
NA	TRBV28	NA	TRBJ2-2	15	CASSLVRGPTGELFF	TGTGCCAGCAGTTTAGTACGGGGACCTACCGGGGAGCTGTTTTTT
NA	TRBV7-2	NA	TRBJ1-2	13	CASSLGDGYGYTF	TGTGCCAGCAGCTTGGGGGACGGCTATGGCTACACCTTC
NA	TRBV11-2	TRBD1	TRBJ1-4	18	CASSLGQGIRSTNEKLFF	TGTGCCAGCAGCCTGGGACAGGGGATTAGGTCCACTAATGAAAAACTGTTTTTT
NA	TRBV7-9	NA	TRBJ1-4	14	CASSPGTRNEKLFF	TGTGCCAGCAGCCCCGGGACAAGGAATGAAAAACTGTTTTTT
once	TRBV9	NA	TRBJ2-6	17	CASSVGPFKSGANVLTF	TGTGCCAGCAGCGTGGGGCCCTTTAAATCTGGGGCCAACGTCCTGACTTTC
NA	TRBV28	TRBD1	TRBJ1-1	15	CASSLTTGGRTEAFF	TGTGCCAGCAGTTTAACCACAGGGGGACGGACTGAAGCTTTCTTT
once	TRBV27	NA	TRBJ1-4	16	CASRGGATGGNEKLFF	TGTGCCAGCCGGGGGGGGGCGACGGGGGGAAATGAAAAACTGTTTTTT
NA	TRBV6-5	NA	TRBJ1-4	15	CASSYRHGDNEKLFF	TGTGCCAGCAGTTACCGACATGGGGATAATGAAAAACTGTTTTTT
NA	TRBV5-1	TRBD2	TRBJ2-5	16	CASSLEPAGGSETQYF	TGCGCCAGCAGCTTGGAACCAGCGGGGGGGTCTGAGACCCAGTACTTC
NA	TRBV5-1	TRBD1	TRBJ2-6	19	CASSLGPGQRNTGANVLTF	TGCGCCAGCAGCCTGGGGCCGGGACAGCGAAACACTGGGGCCAACGTCCTGACTTTC
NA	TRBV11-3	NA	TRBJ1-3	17	CASSLGDGFGSGNTIYF	TGTGCCAGCAGCTTAGGGGACGGTTTTGGCTCTGGAAACACCATATATTTT
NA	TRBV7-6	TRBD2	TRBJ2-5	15	CASSLLAGVGETQYF	TGTGCCAGCAGCTTACTAGCGGGGGTGGGGGAGACCCAGTACTTC
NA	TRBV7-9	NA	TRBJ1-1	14	CASSSREMNTEAFF	TGTGCCAGCAGCTCGAGGGAGATGAACACTGAAGCTTTCTTT
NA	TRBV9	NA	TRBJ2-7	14	CASSASQGSYEQYF	TGTGCCAGCAGCGCGAGCCAGGGTTCCTACGAGCAGTACTTC
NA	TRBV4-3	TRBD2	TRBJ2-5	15	CASSQREGLAETQYF	TGCGCCAGCAGCCAACGGGAGGGTCTGGCAGAGACCCAGTACTTC
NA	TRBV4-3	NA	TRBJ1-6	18	CASSQEFFEGSYNSPLHF	TGCGCCAGCAGCCAAGAATTTTTCGAGGGATCCTATAATTCACCCCTCCACTTT
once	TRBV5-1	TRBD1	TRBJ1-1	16	CASSLFVTGENTEAFF	TGCGCCAGCAGCTTGTTCGTGACAGGGGAGAACACTGAAGCTTTCTTT
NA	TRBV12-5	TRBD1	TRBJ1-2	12	CASGLVTGGYTF	TGTGCTAGTGGTTTGGTGACAGGGGGCTACACCTTC
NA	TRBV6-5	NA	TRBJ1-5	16	CASSYSIPGSNQPQHF	TGTGCCAGCAGTTACTCGATCCCAGGGTCCAATCAGCCCCAGCATTTT
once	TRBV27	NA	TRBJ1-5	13	CASSSGSNQPQHF	TGTGCCAGCAGTAGTGGATCGAATCAGCCCCAGCATTTT
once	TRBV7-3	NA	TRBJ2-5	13	CASSLDSIGTQYF	TGTGCCAGCAGCTTAGATTCCATCGGGACCCAGTACTTC
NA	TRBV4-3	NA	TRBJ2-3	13	CASSQLHTDTQYF	TGCGCCAGCAGCCAGTTACACACAGATACGCAGTATTTT
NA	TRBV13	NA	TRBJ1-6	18	CASSPRTVFSSYNSPLHF	TGTGCCAGCAGCCCCCGGACAGTTTTCAGCTCCTATAATTCACCCCTCCACTTT
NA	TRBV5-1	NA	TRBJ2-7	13	CASSYTGTYEQYF	TGCGCCAGCAGCTACACAGGAACCTACGAGCAGTACTTC
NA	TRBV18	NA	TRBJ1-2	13	CASSPRDGDGYTF	TGTGCCAGCTCACCAAGGGACGGAGATGGCTACACCTTC